Included here is one TCR beta chain sequence, with context. Its antigen remains unidentified. TCR beta sequencing covered blood CD8+ and CD4+ T cells. Isolation of CD8+ and CD4+ T cells was performed negatively, whereas enrichment of TEMRA cells was done by FACS. RNA, at roughly 0.45 to 1 ug, was reverse transcribed with random hexamers. An immunoSEQ multiplex PCR generated amplified TCR beta CDR3 products spanning 54 Vbeta and 13 Jbeta. MiXCR, applied by TCRdb to the immunoSEQ multiplex PCR reads, yields one record per CDR3 protein. The table includes 200,000 to 250,000 distinct CDR3 sequences, roughly 96% detected once. This sample is drawn from a study of CD8 T cells in Susac syndrome. Study-wide results and limits: By the study's own acknowledgment, its TCR sequencing and HLA analysis included relatively few individuals.

The sample taken for sequencing was CD4+ T cells from PBMCs. This sequence originates from a human donor with multiple sclerosis.

CDR3 amino acids: CSVASGSAYNEQFF. The CDR3 DNA follows: TGCAGCGTTGCCAGCGGGAGCGCCTACAATGAGCAGTTCTTC. The J gene is TRBJ2-1, the V gene TRBV29-1; 8 nucleotides match TRBD2. V lost 4 bases, J lost 2 bases, and 4 bases stayed unmatched. From germline, CDR1 is SQVTM and CDR2 ANQGSEA. The CDR3 loop spans 14 amino acids.